Following are 17 T cell receptor beta chains from one sample sequenced in a study of blood T cell repertoires in COVID-19. Using immunoSEQ multiplex PCR, the repertoire was profiled, and TCRdb retains in-frame clones only, with some absent. The data show approximately 260,000 clones, around nine tenths seen once. Sequencing used PBMCs or T cells enriched from blood (not recorded which). Receptors originate from a woman between 55 and 75 years old who had recovered from COVID-19.

The chain couples TRBV5-1 to TRBJ2-7, with TRBD2 identical over 10 bases. Germline V gene lookup returns CDR1 SGHRS and CDR2 YFSETQ. Trimming cost V 1 base and J 6 bases; bases outside gene matches: 4. The CDR3 is 14 amino acids. DNA of the CDR3: TGCGCCAGCAGCTTGACTAGCGGGGTCCTCGAGCAGTACTTC. This gives the protein CASSLTSGVLEQYF.

The chain carries TRBV28 and TRBJ2-7, with 7 positions matching TRBD1. The CDR3 runs 15 residues. V gave up 5 bases and J gave up 3 bases; unmatched junction bases: 10. CDR1 MDHEN and CDR2 SYDVKM come from the germline V gene. CDR3 sequence (DNA): TGTGCCAGCAGTACAGCCGGGACAGTCAGCTACGAGCAGTACTTC. It codes for CASSTAGTVSYEQYF. The full variable domain, in which reference TRBV28 and TRBJ2-7 provide the parts outside the CDR3, is DVKVTQSSRYLVKRTGEKVFLECVQDMDHENMFWYRQDPGLGLRLIYFSYDVKMKEKGDIPEGYSVSREKKERFSLILESASTNQTSMYLCASSTAGTVSYEQYFGPGTRLTVT.

This clone has more than one count but fewer than ten. The chain carries TRBV19 and TRBJ1-2, with 7 bases lining up with TRBD1. CDR1 LNHDA and CDR2 SQIVND come from the germline V gene (reference sequence). V lost 4 bases, J lost 7 bases, and 9 bases stayed unmatched. This CDR3 has 14 residues. The CDR3: CASSSRDRVFGYTF. For the CDR3, the DNA is TGTGCCAGTAGTAGCCGGGACAGAGTTTTTGGCTACACCTTC. Full variable domain (rest looked up from reference TRBV19 and TRBJ1-2): DGGITQSPKYLFRKEGQNVTLSCEQNLNHDAMYWYRQDPGQGLRLIYYSQIVNDFQKGDIAEGYSVSREKKESFPLTVTSAQKNPTAFYLCASSSRDRVFGYTFGSGTRLTVV.

This clone was counted between two and nine times. J is TRBJ2-2 and V is TRBV7-3; tentative D call: TRBD1 (6 bases). V lost 8 bases and J lost 6, with 16 bases in between. The CDR3 length is 14 residues. In germline, CDR1 is SGHTA, CDR2 FQGTGA. The CDR3 DNA follows: TGTGCCAGCCTGAGACAGGAATCCCCCGGGGAGCTGTTTTTT. Amino acids: CASLRQESPGELFF.

V and J are TRBV7-9 and TRBJ2-1; no clear D. This CDR3 is 13 amino acids long. The V gene lost 6 bases and the J gene lost 7 bases, with 13 bases spanning the gap. Per germline, CDR1 SEHNR and CDR2 FQNEAQ (reference sequence). For the CDR3, the DNA is TGTGCCAGCAGTCCCTCTAGTCGGAATGAGCAGTTCTTC. It codes for CASSPSSRNEQFF.

V gene TRBV18 combines with J gene TRBJ2-1; 10 bases are a match to TRBD2. This CDR3 has 16 residues. The V gene's germline CDR1 is KGHSH and CDR2 LQKENI. Trimming removed 4 bases from V and 6 bases from J; junction bases left unmatched: 9. The CDR3 coding sequence is TGTGCCAGCTCACTCACCCTAGCGGGAGACCCCAATGAGCAGTTCTTC. This sequence encodes CASSLTLAGDPNEQFF.

The rearrangement joins TRBV5-5 to TRBJ1-2, with D hard to call. There are 13 residues in the CDR3. Trimming removed 4 bases from V and 7 bases from J, with 14 bases in between. CDR1 is SGHKS, CDR2 YYEKEE, per germline (reference sequence). CDR3 DNA sequence: TGTGCCAGCAGCCTTGGCAGCAGGCTTGGCTACACCTTC. Translated: CASSLGSRLGYTF.

The chain recombines TRBV6-5 with TRBJ1-2; D is unresolved. Germline CDR1 reads MNHEY; CDR2 reads SVGAGI. The CDR3 length is 14 residues. V dropped 6 bases and J dropped 4 bases, with 15 bases sitting between them. This CDR3 is CASRPAKGGYGYTF. CDR3 DNA sequence: TGTGCCAGCAGGCCTGCTAAGGGAGGCTATGGCTACACCTTC.

The genes are TRBV27 and TRBJ1-6; tentatively, D is TRBD1 (6 bases). CDR1 is MNHEY and CDR2 is SMNVEV in the germline V gene (reference sequence). Trimming took 3 bases from V and 8 from J, leaving 14 bases between them. This CDR3 has 15 residues. Here the CDR3 reads CASSFEDSRYSPLHF. CDR3 bases: TGTGCCAGCAGTTTTGAGGACAGCCGATATTCACCCCTCCACTTT.

This clone came up a few times. The V and J genes are TRBV7-3 and TRBJ2-1, with TRBD2 matching 9 bases. This CDR3 has 14 amino acids. CDR1 is SGHTA and CDR2 is FQGTGA in the germline V gene. V shed 5 bases, J shed 7 bases, and the junction held 6 bases outside the gene matches. CDR3: CASSQGLASNEQFF. CDR3 in DNA: TGTGCCAGCAGCCAAGGACTAGCGTCGAATGAGCAGTTCTTC.

The chain uses TRBV7-9 and TRBJ1-4; a weak D match, TRBD1 (6 bases). This CDR3 has 14 amino acids. CDR1 is SEHNR, CDR2 FQNEAQ, per germline (reference sequence). Trimming stripped 5 bases from V and 3 bases from J, with 10 bases between. The CDR3 coding sequence is TGTGCCAGCAGCCATGGACAGTCTAATGAAAAACTGTTTTTT. It specifies CASSHGQSNEKLFF. The variable domain in full, completed from reference TRBV7-9 and TRBJ1-4, reads DTGVSQNPRHKITKRGQNVTFRCDPISEHNRLYWYRQTLGQGPEFLTYFQNEAQLEKSRLLSDRFSAERPKGSFSTLEIQRTEQGDSAMYLCASSHGQSNEKLFFGSGTQLSVL.

The chain uses TRBV28 and TRBJ1-1; 10 nucleotides line up with TRBD1. Per germline, CDR1 MDHEN and CDR2 SYDVKM. This CDR3 is built from 15 residues. J lost 1 base, V lost 5 bases, and 4 bases had no gene match. The CDR3 nucleotides are TGTGCCAGCAGTGACAGGGGGCTAGGGAACACTGAAGCTTTCTTT. It codes for CASSDRGLGNTEAFF.

The chain employs TRBV18 and TRBJ1-4; possibly TRBD1 for D (6 bases). The CDR3 loop spans 13 amino acids. CDR1 is KGHSH, CDR2 LQKENI, per germline. V was trimmed by 8 bases and J by 8 bases, leaving 15 bases between them. CDR3 bases: TGTGCCAGCAAGACAGGTTTTGGCGAAAAACTGTTTTTT. Translated: CASKTGFGEKLFF.

The chain uses TRBV4-1 and TRBJ2-1; D uncertain. V was shortened by 5 bases and J by 9 bases, with 8 bases between the two germline ends. CDR3 length: 11 amino acids. Germline-derived CDR1 and CDR2 are MGHRA and YSYEKL. CDR3 coding DNA: TGCGCCAGCAGCATCCCGGGTGAGCAGTTCTTC. It translates to CASSIPGEQFF.

The chain combines TRBV6-5 with TRBJ1-2; TRBD1 agrees at 10 bases. V was pared by 6 bases and J by 5 bases, with 6 bases of the junction left unmatched. Germline CDR1 is MNHEY and CDR2 is SVGAGI. The CDR3 sequence is 14 residues long. The CDR3 sequence is CASRGQGPAYGYTF. DNA for the CDR3: TGTGCCAGCAGGGGACAGGGGCCAGCATATGGCTACACCTTC.

The genes are TRBV19 and TRBJ2-5, with D tentatively TRBD1 (5 bases). V was trimmed by 6 bases and J by 2 bases, leaving 10 bases between them. Germline V gives CDR1 LNHDA, CDR2 SQIVND (reference sequence). The CDR3 has 13 residues. The DNA for the CDR3 is TGTGCCAGTAGCCAGGGTAGTCAAGAGACCCAGTACTTC. Translating it yields CASSQGSQETQYF.

The gene calls are TRBV3-1 (or the pseudogene TRBV3-2) and TRBJ1-3; tentative D call: TRBD1 (6 bases). Looked up from germline, CDR1 is LGHDT and CDR2 is YNNKEL (reference sequence). This CDR3 has 14 amino acids. The V end lost 6 bases, the J end lost 0 bases, and 9 bases lay between the germline ends. The CDR3 sequence is CASSWDNSGNTIYF. The CDR3 DNA follows: TGTGCCAGCAGTTGGGACAACTCTGGAAACACCATATATTTT.